These T cell receptor beta chains were read from a single sample in a study of CD8 T cells in ankylosing spondylitis. TCRdb independently ran MiXCR on the 5' RACE reads; one entry per CDR3 protein. The sample yields 150,000 to 200,000 distinct CDR3 sequences, about 20% seen once. The sequenced sample was blood, either unsorted or a sorted T cell fraction (not recorded which). The receptor set was obtained from a male donor between 5 and 29 years old with ankylosing spondylitis or in good health (not recorded which). Both conserved end residues are part of each CDR3. The D gene is left open where the match is weak. The size field is filled for only some rows; it gives once, few, many or a size class.

>TRBV28|TRBD1|TRBJ2-5|many
TGTGCCAGCAGTAGGACAGGGGGCAGGGAGACCCAGTACTTC
CASSRTGGRETQYF
>TRBV6-5|TRBD2|TRBJ2-1|few
TGTGCCAGCAGTCTTTCCGGGACTAGCGGGAGCCTATACAATGAGCAGTTCTTC
CASSLSGTSGSLYNEQFF
>TRBV11-2|-|TRBJ2-1|many
TGTGCCAGCAGCCCCCTGCGGCGGGACCACAATGAGCAGTTCTTC
CASSPLRRDHNEQFF
>TRBV4-2|TRBD1|TRBJ1-5|many
TGTGCCAGCAGCCAGGGTACCGGGACAGACGGTCAGCCCCAGCATTTT
CASSQGTGTDGQPQHF
>TRBV12-3/TRBV12-4|TRBD1|TRBJ2-2|many
TGTGCCAGCAGTTTCTCTACAGGGGAGCTCGGGGAGCTGTTTTTT
CASSFSTGELGELFF
>TRBV6-2/TRBV6-3|-|TRBJ1-1|many
TGTGCCAGCAGTTACCCCCCGGCGGGGAACACTGAAGCTTTCTTT
CASSYPPAGNTEAFF
>TRBV5-1|TRBD2|TRBJ2-1|many
TGCGCCAGCAGCTTGGATCTAGCGGGAGTCGAGCAGTTCTTC
CASSLDLAGVEQFF
>TRBV12-3/TRBV12-4|-|TRBJ2-7|many
TGTGCCAGCAGTTTAGCTGGGATCTACGAGCAGTACTTC
CASSLAGIYEQYF
>TRBV4-1|-|TRBJ1-1|-
TGCGCTGCTAGGAGCCCAGGGACTGAAGCTTTCTTT
CAARSPGTEAFF
>TRBV7-3|-|TRBJ2-1|-
TGTGCCAGCAGCGACACTACACTTGAGCAGTTCTTC
CASSDTTLEQFF
>TRBV7-2|-|TRBJ2-5|-
TGTGCCAGCAGCATCTTGCCCGGACAGTTCGCAGAGACCCAGTACTTC
CASSILPGQFAETQYF
>TRBV30|TRBD1|TRBJ1-2|many
TGTGCCTGGAGTCGAACCACAGGGGCGGTCTACTATGGCTACACCTTC
CAWSRTTGAVYYGYTF
>TRBV29-1|-|TRBJ2-6|once
TGCAGCGTTGAGAATCGACAGGCAACTGGGGCCAACGTCCTGACTTTC
CSVENRQATGANVLTF
>TRBV7-8|-|TRBJ2-2|many
TGTGCCAGCAGCTTACGGGTCAGGTCGGCAGGACACACCGGGGAGCTGTTTTTT
CASSLRVRSAGHTGELFF
>TRBV27|-|TRBJ1-5|many
TGTGCCAGCAGTTTTTCGACAGTAAGCAATCAGCCCCAGCATTTT
CASSFSTVSNQPQHF
>TRBV28|-|TRBJ2-7|-
TGTGCCAGCAGTTTATTTCACGTATCTCTGGACAACTCCTACGAGCAGTACTTC
CASSLFHVSLDNSYEQYF
>TRBV2|TRBD2|TRBJ2-1|-
TGTGCCAGCAGTGACACTAGCGGGAGGGCCGATGAGCAGTTCTTC
CASSDTSGRADEQFF
>TRBV5-1|TRBD2|TRBJ2-2|many
TGCGCCAGCAGCCTCGCGGGGAGCGGGAGAACTTTTGGGGAGCTGTTTTTT
CASSLAGSGRTFGELFF
>TRBV6-5|-|TRBJ2-2|many
TGTGCCAGCAGTCCACCAAAAAGGGAGCTGTTTTTT
CASSPPKRELFF
>TRBV15|-|TRBJ1-2|many
TGTGCCACCAGCAGTTTTACCGGGCCCCCCGATAGAGGCTACACCTTC
CATSSFTGPPDRGYTF
>TRBV5-1|TRBD2|TRBJ2-7|many
TGCGCCAGCAGCTCGGCTAGCGGGGACGAGCAGTACTTC
CASSSASGDEQYF
>TRBV12-3/TRBV12-4|TRBD1|TRBJ2-4|many
TGTGCCAGCAGTTCGTCACAGGGGGCCAAAAACATTCAGTACTTC
CASSSSQGAKNIQYF
>TRBV12-3/TRBV12-4|TRBD1|TRBJ2-1|few
TGTGCCAGCAGTATAGATACGGGACAGGCTCCGAAGTTCTTC
CASSIDTGQAPKFF
>TRBV7-2|TRBD2|TRBJ2-1|few
TGTGCCAGCAGCCGCGGGACTAGCGGCAACAATGAGCAGTTCTTC
CASSRGTSGNNEQFF
>TRBV30|-|TRBJ1-1|many
TGTGCCTGGAGTGTACGATTACTGAACACTGAAGCTTTCTTT
CAWSVRLLNTEAFF
>TRBV6-5|-|TRBJ2-4|many
TGTGCCAGCAGTTACTCGCCAGATTGGGACATTCAGTACTTC
CASSYSPDWDIQYF
>TRBV6-5|TRBD2|TRBJ2-2|-
TGTGCCAGCACCCCAATAGGACTAGCGGGAGGAACCGGGGAGCTGTTTTTT
CASTPIGLAGGTGELFF
>TRBV5-4|-|TRBJ1-1|-
TGTGCCAGCAGCTTGGCGGCCAGGAACACTGAAGCTTTCTTT
CASSLAARNTEAFF
>TRBV6-1|TRBD1|TRBJ1-2|many
TGTGCCAGCAGTGAAGTCTGGGACAGGGGATATGGCTACACCTTC
CASSEVWDRGYGYTF
>TRBV11-3|TRBD1|TRBJ2-5|many
TGTGCCAGCAGCTGGGACAGGGACAAGACCCAGTACTTC
CASSWDRDKTQYF
>TRBV10-3|TRBD2|TRBJ2-1|many
TGTGCCATCAGTGAACTAGCGGATAGCAGCGGTGAGCAGTTCTTC
CAISELADSSGEQFF
>TRBV2|TRBD2|TRBJ2-6|many
TGTGCCAGCAGTGAGGAACTAGCGGGATCTGGGGCCAACGTCCTGACTTTC
CASSEELAGSGANVLTF
>TRBV24-1|-|TRBJ2-5|many
TGTGCCACCAGTGATTCGAAGGGGAGACACCTAAAGCGGGAGACCCAGTACTTC
CATSDSKGRHLKRETQYF
>TRBV7-9|-|TRBJ2-3|many
TGTGCCAGCCGCCTTATCGGGGGCAAGGGAGGCACAGATACGCAGTATTTT
CASRLIGGKGGTDTQYF
>TRBV12-5|TRBD2|TRBJ2-1|many
TGTGCTAGTGGTTTGTTCCCCTCCGGGACTAGCGGGAGGGGGAATGAGCAGTTCTTC
CASGLFPSGTSGRGNEQFF
>TRBV4-3|TRBD2|TRBJ2-1|many
TGCGCCAGCAGCCAAGATATCGCAGGGAGGGTCAATGAGCAGTTCTTC
CASSQDIAGRVNEQFF
>TRBV12-3/TRBV12-4|-|TRBJ2-1|many
TGTGCCAGCAGACTGACTAGGTTTAATGAGCAGTTCTTC
CASRLTRFNEQFF
>TRBV20-1|TRBD1|TRBJ2-5|-
TGCAGTGCTAGAAGACAGGGAGAGACCCAGTACTTC
CSARRQGETQYF
>TRBV28|TRBD1|TRBJ1-5|many
TGTGCCAGCAGTCTGACAGGGTGGGTACAGCCCCAGCATTTT
CASSLTGWVQPQHF
>TRBV7-8|-|TRBJ1-6|many
TGTGCCAGCAGCGCACTAGACAGCTCCTATAATTCACCCCTCCACTTT
CASSALDSSYNSPLHF
>TRBV3-1|-|TRBJ1-3|many
TGTGCCAGCAGCCAAGTAGGGGCAGGTGGAAACACCATATATTTT
CASSQVGAGGNTIYF
>TRBV25-1|-|TRBJ2-1|once
TGTGCCAGCAGTGAGAGGTCATTGAGGGAGCAGTTCTTC
CASSERSLREQFF
>TRBV6-6|TRBD1|TRBJ1-2|many
TGTGCCAGCAGATCACCGGGACAGGGGTTAAACTATGGCTACACCTTC
CASRSPGQGLNYGYTF
>TRBV7-3|TRBD1|TRBJ2-7|many
TGTGCCAGCAGCTTCGGACAGGGCTACGAGCAGTACTTC
CASSFGQGYEQYF
>TRBV12-3/TRBV12-4|TRBD2|TRBJ2-3|many
TGTGCCAGCAGTTTTTCGGGGGGACCAGATACGCAGTATTTT
CASSFSGGPDTQYF
>TRBV7-2|TRBD2|TRBJ2-7|many
TGTGCCAGCAGCTTAGGGGCGGGGAGGGGAACCTACGAGCAGTACTTC
CASSLGAGRGTYEQYF
>TRBV12-3/TRBV12-4|-|TRBJ1-1|-
TGTGCCAGCAAAAGAGCTGACACTGAAGCTTTCTTT
CASKRADTEAFF
>TRBV12-3/TRBV12-4|TRBD2|TRBJ2-7|-
TGTGCCAGCAGTCCAAGCGGGAGGCCCTCCTACGAGCAGTACTTC
CASSPSGRPSYEQYF
>TRBV25-1|TRBD2|TRBJ2-7|many
TGTGCCAGCAGTTGGCGCGGGAGCTACGAGCAGTACTTC
CASSWRGSYEQYF
>TRBV6-2/TRBV6-3|TRBD2|TRBJ2-1|-
TGTGCCAGCAGATTCAGCGGGGGATCTCACAATGAGCAGTTCTTC
CASRFSGGSHNEQFF
>TRBV9|-|TRBJ2-4|many
TGTGCCAGCAGCCCCGGGACTCTGGGCAAAAACATTCAGTACTTC
CASSPGTLGKNIQYF
>TRBV27|TRBD1|TRBJ1-1|many
TGTGCCAGCGGCACAGGGGGAACAAGGGGGGCTGAAGCTTTCTTT
CASGTGGTRGAEAFF